The 27 T cell receptor beta chains listed next were all sequenced from one sample in a study of vaccination effects on CD4 cells after COVID-19. Measured with immunoSEQ multiplex PCR; TCRdb has only the in-frame clones, and not every one. The table records 25,000 to 30,000 clones, roughly 71% of them present only once. Which antigens these TCRs recognize remains unknown. With the ViraFEST assay, the study expanded antigen-specific CD4+ T cells using viral peptide pools, then sequenced them. Following 10 days of culture, CD4+ T cells were isolated. It was two doses of either the BNT162b2 or mRNA-1273 vaccine that participants received. This specimen was CD4+ T cells from PBMCs cultured with HCoV-OC43 spike peptides, taken after COVID-19 vaccination. Subset denoted: HCoV-OC43 spike overlapping peptide pool stimulation. The origin of the receptors is a human donor who received a COVID-19 vaccine.

The chain carries TRBV5-1 and TRBJ2-3, with TRBD2 identical over 15 bases. The CDR3 length is 14 residues. The V gene's germline CDR1 is SGHRS and CDR2 YFSETQ. V shed 5 bases, J shed 10 bases, and the junction held 5 bases outside the gene matches. CDR3 coding DNA: TGCGCCAGCAGGCGGACTAGCGGGAGGGCCTCGCAGTATTTT. Its protein is CASRRTSGRASQYF. The whole variable domain, filled in from reference TRBV5-1 and TRBJ2-3, reads KAGVTQTPRYLIKTRGQQVTLSCSPISGHRSVSWYQQTPGQGLQFLFEYFSETQRNKGNFPGRFSGRQFSNSRSEMNVSTLELGDSALYLCASRRTSGRASQYFGPGTRLTVL.

The chain uses TRBV5-1 and TRBJ2-7, with a weak D call TRBD2 (7 bases). Between the trimmed V and J ends, which lost 0 bases and 3 bases, there was a span of 19 bases. The CDR3 runs 17 residues. Germline-derived CDR1 and CDR2 are SGHRS and YFSETQ. CDR3 in amino acids: CASSLVSGASGIYEQYF. CDR3 coding DNA: TGCGCCAGCAGCTTGGTTTCGGGGGCTAGCGGTATCTACGAGCAGTACTTC.

Turning to this clone: One end of the junction fails to match germline, which may point to a read error. V usage is TRBV11-3 and J usage is TRBJ1-2, with D unresolved. The CDR3 runs 12 residues. Germline CDR1 is SGHNT and CDR2 is YENEEA. The CDR3 DNA follows: TGTGCCAGCAGCCTAGACGGTTATGGCTACACCTTC. Translation gives CASSLDGYGYTF.

CDR3 nucleotide sequence: TGTGCCAGTAGTATCTGGGGGGCGGGCAGTCCCTACGAGCAGTACTTC. Protein sequence: CASSIWGAGSPYEQYF. V and J are TRBV19 and TRBJ2-7; the D gene could be TRBD1 or TRBD2 (6 bases each). This CDR3 comprises 16 residues. V was clipped by 3 bases and J by 2 bases, with 17 bases between them. Per germline, CDR1 LNHDA and CDR2 SQIVND (reference sequence).

This clone was detected only once. The CDR3 sequence is CASSALTGTGHNSPLHF. CDR3 DNA sequence: TGCGCCAGCAGCGCATTAACCGGGACAGGTCATAATTCACCCCTCCACTTT. The chain is built from TRBV5-1 and TRBJ1-6, with 8 positions matching TRBD1. Trimming at V came to 4 bases and at J to 5 bases, leaving 11 bases not matched to a gene. Germline CDR1 SGHRS, CDR2 YFSETQ. The CDR3 totals 17 residues. Combining the CDR3 with reference TRBV5-1 and TRBJ1-6 gives the whole variable domain KAGVTQTPRYLIKTRGQQVTLSCSPISGHRSVSWYQQTPGQGLQFLFEYFSETQRNKGNFPGRFSGRQFSNSRSEMNVSTLELGDSALYLCASSALTGTGHNSPLHFGNGTRLTVT.

The CDR3 protein is CSARRLETQYF. In DNA form, the CDR3 reads TGCAGTGCTCGCCGCCTGGAGACCCAGTACTTC. The gene calls are TRBV20-1 and TRBJ2-5; D unresolved. The V end lost 5 bases, the J end lost 5 bases, and 9 bases lay between the germline ends. Germline lookup yields CDR1 DFQATT and CDR2 SNEGSKA (reference sequence). The CDR3 sequence is 11 residues long.

CDR3 sequence: CSVGEEGPLYF. The CDR3 nucleotides read TGCAGCGTTGGGGAGGAGGGACCCTTGTACTTC. The chain carries TRBV29-1 and TRBJ2-7; D may be TRBD2 (6 bases). The length of the CDR3 is 11 residues. Germline V lookup: CDR1 SQVTM, CDR2 ANQGSEA. The germline V and J ends were trimmed by 4 bases and 12 bases, with 16 bases remaining between them.

The chain recombines TRBV4-2 with TRBJ2-5; a weak D match, TRBD2 (6 bases). The germline V gene has CDR1 LGHNA and CDR2 YNFKEQ. V lost 1 base, J lost 0 bases, and 9 bases lay in between. The CDR3 has 15 amino acids. CDR3 DNA sequence: TGTGCCAGCAGCCAAGTTGGGACTTACCAAGAGACCCAGTACTTC. Translation: CASSQVGTYQETQYF.

This clone was picked up one time. V gene TRBV5-1 combines with J gene TRBJ1-1, with TRBD1 as a possible D gene (6 bases). The CDR3 spans 14 residues. The V gene's germline CDR1 is SGHRS and CDR2 YFSETQ. The ends were cut back, 5 bases at V and 1 base at J, with 12 bases in the middle. CDR3 protein: CASRRGAENTEAFF. The DNA for the CDR3 is TGCGCCAGCAGGCGGGGGGCGGAGAACACTGAAGCTTTCTTT.

The chain links TRBV6-6 to TRBJ2-5, with D hard to call. Trimming pared 7 bases from V and 2 bases from J, leaving 8 bases between. The CDR3 sequence is 12 residues long. The germline CDR1 and CDR2 sequences are MNHNY and SVGAGI (reference sequence). CDR3 nucleotide sequence: TGTGCCAGCACCCAGTTACAAGAGACCCAGTACTTC. Translating gives CASTQLQETQYF.

The V call is TRBV5-1, the J call TRBJ2-3; 9 positions match TRBD2. The CDR3 contains 16 residues. In germline, CDR1 is SGHRS, CDR2 YFSETQ. V dropped 2 bases and J dropped 3; count of bases not matched to a gene: 7. The CDR3 DNA reads TGCGCCAGCAGCTTCTCAGCGGGGGGCGTAACAGATACGCAGTATTTT. Residues: CASSFSAGGVTDTQYF.

The chain joins TRBV7-8 to TRBJ1-1, with 10 bases that match TRBD1. Germline CDR1 SGHVS, CDR2 FQNEAQ. This CDR3 is built from 14 residues. V was pared by 6 bases and J by 7 bases, with 8 bases of the junction left unmatched. The CDR3 region has the DNA TGTGCCAGCAGTCAGCCGGGACAGGGGAATGAAGCTTTCTTT. It is translated as CASSQPGQGNEAFF.

This clone appeared a few times. V gene TRBV5-4 combines with J gene TRBJ2-5, with 7 bases fitting TRBD1. Germline CDR1 reads SGHNT; CDR2 reads YYREEE (reference sequence). CDR3 length equals 15 residues. Germline trimming cut 3 bases from V and 4 bases from J; bases unmatched to any gene: 9. For the CDR3, the DNA is TGTGCCAGCAGCTCCGGTAACAGGGGTCTAGAGACCCAGTACTTC. Translation: CASSSGNRGLETQYF.

V and J are TRBV30 and TRBJ1-1; TRBD1 might be the D (5 bases). The CDR3 length is 15 residues. V was trimmed by 7 bases and J by 4 bases, leaving 22 bases between them. Germline lookup yields CDR1 GTSNPN and CDR2 SVGIG (reference sequence). The CDR3 DNA follows: TGTGCCTTGCCCTGGTTCTGGGACCCGAGCACTGAAGCTTTCTTT. This sequence encodes CALPWFWDPSTEAFF.

The genes are TRBV7-2 and TRBJ2-7; possibly TRBD1 for D (6 bases). The germline V gene has CDR1 SGHTA and CDR2 FQGNSA. The CDR3 has 13 residues. The ends were cut back, 5 bases at V and 5 bases at J, with 13 bases in the middle. The CDR3 sequence: CASSPGQPNEQYF. DNA for the CDR3: TGTGCCAGCAGCCCCGGACAGCCAAACGAGCAGTACTTC.

V gene TRBV5-1 combines with J gene TRBJ1-6; TRBD1 matches 9 bases. V was clipped by 5 bases and J by 7 bases; unmatched bases: 10. Germline V gene sequence: CDR1 SGHRS, CDR2 YFSETQ. This CDR3 is built from 16 residues. CDR3 DNA sequence: TGCGCCAGCAGTATGACAGGGGGGCTTGGGAATTCACCCCTCCACTTT. Amino acid sequence: CASSMTGGLGNSPLHF.

This chain uses TRBV5-1 with TRBJ2-5; 11 nucleotides match TRBD2. Germline lookup yields CDR1 SGHRS and CDR2 YFSETQ. CDR3 size: 15 residues. Trimming at V came to 4 bases and at J to 5 bases, leaving 7 bases not matched to a gene. DNA of the CDR3: TGCGCCAGCAGCGCGGGACTAGCGGAGGGGGAGACCCAGTACTTC. It specifies CASSAGLAEGETQYF.

The rearrangement links TRBV5-3 to TRBJ2-2, with unresolved D. TRBV5-3 is marked as an open reading frame, function uncertain. V shed 0 bases and J shed 3 bases, with 3 bases lying between them. The CDR3 length is 13 residues. The CDR3 region is CARSLGHTGELFF. In DNA, the CDR3 is TGTGCCAGAAGCTTGGGGCACACCGGGGAGCTGTTTTTT.

J is TRBJ1-2 and V is TRBV27; D is ambiguous. Germline CDR1 reads MNHEY; CDR2 reads SMNVEV (reference sequence). CDR3 size: 14 residues. V was cut by 2 bases and J by 8 bases, with 15 bases left in between. The DNA for the CDR3 is TGTGCCAGCAGTTTAAGGCAGGAATGGGTGGGCTACACCTTC. Protein product: CASSLRQEWVGYTF.

This clone turned up a few times. The chain couples TRBV11-2 to TRBJ1-1; no clear D. This CDR3 is 16 amino acids long. V was trimmed by 0 bases and J by 5 bases, leaving 16 bases between them. Germline assignment: CDR1 SGHAT and CDR2 FQNNGV. CDR3 sequence: CASSLELGKARTEAFF. DNA for the CDR3: TGTGCCAGCAGCTTAGAGTTAGGTAAGGCAAGGACTGAAGCTTTCTTT.

In this sample, this clone turned up a few times. The gene calls are TRBV6-5 and TRBJ1-1; TRBD1 agrees at 7 bases. The junction had 4 bases not matched to a gene; V was cut back by 8 bases and J by 1 base. Germline V gene sequence: CDR1 MNHEY, CDR2 SVGAGI. This CDR3 comprises 13 residues. CDR3 residues: CASETGSNTEAFF. The CDR3, as DNA: TGTGCCAGCGAGACAGGGTCGAACACTGAAGCTTTCTTT.

V usage is TRBV5-5 and J usage is TRBJ1-3; D perhaps matches TRBD1 (5 bases). CDR1 and CDR2 from the germline V gene are SGHKS and YYEKEE (reference sequence). The length of the CDR3 is 16 residues. The germline V and J ends were trimmed by 3 bases and 0 bases, with 13 bases remaining between them. CDR3 coding DNA: TGTGCCAGCAGCTGGGGGAATCCAGGCTCTGGAAACACCATATATTTT. Encoded protein: CASSWGNPGSGNTIYF.

In this sample, this clone turned up once. The chain couples TRBV23-1 to TRBJ1-5; the D gene is possibly TRBD1 (5 bases). TRBV23-1 belongs to the ORF category, with a function that is uncertain. V dropped 6 bases and J dropped 4 bases, with 19 bases sitting between them. The CDR3 has 16 amino acids. The CDR3 coding sequence is TGCGCCAGCAGCGACAGCAGACCTTCACCTAATCAGCCCCAGCATTTT. Translating gives CASSDSRPSPNQPQHF.

The chain has TRBV6-1 and TRBJ1-3; D is undetermined. V lost 0 bases and J lost 0, with 6 bases in between. The CDR3 has 15 residues. The V gene's germline CDR1 is MNHNS and CDR2 SASEGT. The CDR3 DNA sequence: TGTGCCAGCAGTGAAGCGGGGAGCTCTGGAAACACCATATATTTT. Protein product: CASSEAGSSGNTIYF.

The CDR3 loop reads CASSLERNIQYF. CDR3 sequence (DNA): TGTGCCAGCAGCCTCGAAAGAAACATTCAGTACTTC. The chain joins TRBV11-2 to TRBJ2-4; D unresolved. Germline CDR1 is SGHAT and CDR2 is FQNNGV. Trimming took 5 bases from V and 6 from J, leaving 8 bases between them. The CDR3 has 12 amino acids.

The chain uses TRBV11-2 and TRBJ2-3, with TRBD1 matching 9 bases. CDR1 is SGHAT, CDR2 FQNNGV, per germline. V lost 5 bases, J lost 1 base, and 7 bases stayed unmatched. This CDR3 has 16 amino acids. The CDR3 DNA follows: TGTGCCAGCAGCACGAACAGGGGGCTGGGCACAGATACGCAGTATTTT. Protein product: CASSTNRGLGTDTQYF.

This rearrangement joins TRBV7-6 to TRBJ2-5; 8 bases line up with TRBD2. This CDR3 spans 17 amino acids. Germline values: CDR1 SGHVS, CDR2 FNYEAQ. V shed 5 bases and J 1 base; nucleotides not matched to a gene: 12. The CDR3 region has the DNA TGTGCCAGCAGCCCACCGTCGGGGCTAGCGGGCCAAGAGACCCAGTACTTC. Amino acids: CASSPPSGLAGQETQYF. The full variable domain, in which reference TRBV7-6 and TRBJ2-5 provide the parts outside the CDR3, is GAGVSQSPRYKVTKRGQDVALRCDPISGHVSLYWYRQALGQGPEFLTYFNYEAQQDKSGLPNDRFSAERPEGSISTLTIQRTEQRDSAMYRCASSPPSGLAGQETQYFGPGTRLLVL.